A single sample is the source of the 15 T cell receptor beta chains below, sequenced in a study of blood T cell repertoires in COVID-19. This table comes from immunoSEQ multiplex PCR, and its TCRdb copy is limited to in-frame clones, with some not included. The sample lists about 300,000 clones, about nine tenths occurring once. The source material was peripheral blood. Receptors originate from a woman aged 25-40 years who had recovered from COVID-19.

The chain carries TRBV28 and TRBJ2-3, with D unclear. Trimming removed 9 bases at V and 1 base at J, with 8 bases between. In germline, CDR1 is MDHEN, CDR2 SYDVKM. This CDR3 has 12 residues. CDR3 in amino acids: CASRAGTDTQYF. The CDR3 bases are TGTGCCAGTCGTGCGGGCACAGATACGCAGTATTTT.

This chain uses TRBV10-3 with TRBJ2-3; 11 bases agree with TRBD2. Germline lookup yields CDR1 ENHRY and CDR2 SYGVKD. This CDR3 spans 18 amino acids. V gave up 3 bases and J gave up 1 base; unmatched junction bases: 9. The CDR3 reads CAISERLAGGQRTDTQYF. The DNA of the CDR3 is TGTGCCATCAGTGAACGGCTAGCGGGGGGCCAACGCACAGATACGCAGTATTTT.

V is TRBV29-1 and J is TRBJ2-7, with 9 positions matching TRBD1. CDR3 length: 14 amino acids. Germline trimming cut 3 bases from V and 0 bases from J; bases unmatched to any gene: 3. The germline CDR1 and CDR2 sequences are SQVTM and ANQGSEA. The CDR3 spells CSVDVDRGSYEQYF. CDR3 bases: TGCAGCGTTGATGTGGACAGGGGCTCCTACGAGCAGTACTTC.

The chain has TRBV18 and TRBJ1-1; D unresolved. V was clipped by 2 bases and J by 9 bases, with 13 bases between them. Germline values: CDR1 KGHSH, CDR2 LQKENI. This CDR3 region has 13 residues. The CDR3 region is CASSPIAGEQAFF. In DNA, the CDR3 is TGTGCCAGCTCACCAATCGCCGGTGAACAAGCTTTCTTT.

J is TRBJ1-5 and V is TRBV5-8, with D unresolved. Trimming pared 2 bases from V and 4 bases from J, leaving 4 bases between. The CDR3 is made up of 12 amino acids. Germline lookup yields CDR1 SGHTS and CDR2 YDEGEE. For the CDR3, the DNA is TGTGCCAGCAGCTTTCAGAATCAGCCCCAGCATTTT. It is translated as CASSFQNQPQHF.

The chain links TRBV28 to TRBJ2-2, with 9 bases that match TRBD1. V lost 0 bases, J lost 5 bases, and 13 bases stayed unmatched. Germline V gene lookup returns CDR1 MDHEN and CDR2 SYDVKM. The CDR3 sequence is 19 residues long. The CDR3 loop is CASSLCPFPGTGCTGELFF. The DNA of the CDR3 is TGTGCCAGCAGTTTATGCCCTTTCCCCGGGACAGGGTGTACCGGGGAGCTGTTTTTT.

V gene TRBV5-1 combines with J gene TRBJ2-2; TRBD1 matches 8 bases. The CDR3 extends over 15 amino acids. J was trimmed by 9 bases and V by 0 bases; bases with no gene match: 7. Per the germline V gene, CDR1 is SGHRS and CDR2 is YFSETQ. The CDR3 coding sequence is TGCGCCAGCAGCTTGGATTCGCAGGGGGCTCGGGAGCTGTTTTTT. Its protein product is CASSLDSQGARELFF.

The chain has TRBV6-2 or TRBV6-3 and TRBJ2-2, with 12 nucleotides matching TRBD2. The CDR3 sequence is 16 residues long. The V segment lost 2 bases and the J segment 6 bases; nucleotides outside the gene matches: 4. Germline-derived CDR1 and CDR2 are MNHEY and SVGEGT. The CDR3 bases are TGTGCCAGCAGTTACCCGACTAGCGGGGGCGCCGGGGAGCTGTTTTTT. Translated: CASSYPTSGGAGELFF.

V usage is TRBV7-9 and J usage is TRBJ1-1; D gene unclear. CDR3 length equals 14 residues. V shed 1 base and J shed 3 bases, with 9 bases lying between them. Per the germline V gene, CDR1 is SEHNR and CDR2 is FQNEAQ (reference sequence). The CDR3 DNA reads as TGTGCCAGCAGCTTAGGCCTCAGCGACACTGAAGCTTTCTTT. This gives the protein CASSLGLSDTEAFF. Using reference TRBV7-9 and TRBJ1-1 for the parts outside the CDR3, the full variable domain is DTGVSQNPRHKITKRGQNVTFRCDPISEHNRLYWYRQTLGQGPEFLTYFQNEAQLEKSRLLSDRFSAERPKGSFSTLEIQRTEQGDSAMYLCASSLGLSDTEAFFGQGTRLTVV.

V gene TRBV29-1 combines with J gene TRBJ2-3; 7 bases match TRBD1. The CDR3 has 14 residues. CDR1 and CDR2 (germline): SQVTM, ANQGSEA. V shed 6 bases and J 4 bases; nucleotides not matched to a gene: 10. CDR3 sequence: CSVATGLEADTQYF. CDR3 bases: TGCAGCGTCGCGACAGGGCTGGAGGCAGATACGCAGTATTTT.

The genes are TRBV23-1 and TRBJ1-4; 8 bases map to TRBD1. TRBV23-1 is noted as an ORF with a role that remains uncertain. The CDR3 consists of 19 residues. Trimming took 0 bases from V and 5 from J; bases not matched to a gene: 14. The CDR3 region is CASSQSGGDRKGLNEKLFF. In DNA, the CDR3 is TGCGCCAGCAGTCAATCGGGGGGGGACAGGAAGGGGCTAAATGAAAAACTGTTTTTT.

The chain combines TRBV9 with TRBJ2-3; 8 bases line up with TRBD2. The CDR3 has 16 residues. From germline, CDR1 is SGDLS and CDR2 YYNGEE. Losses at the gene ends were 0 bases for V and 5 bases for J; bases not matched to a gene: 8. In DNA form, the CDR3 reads TGTGCCAGCAGCGTAGGTAGCGGGGAATTACAAGATACGCAGTATTTT. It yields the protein CASSVGSGELQDTQYF.

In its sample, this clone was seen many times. In DNA form, the CDR3 reads TGTGCCAGCAGCTCCTTATCAGGAGGTAGCAACTATGGCTACACCTTC. Amino acids: CASSSLSGGSNYGYTF. The V call is TRBV7-6, the J call TRBJ1-2; D call uncertain. Per the germline V gene, CDR1 is SGHVS and CDR2 is FNYEAQ. V lost 4 bases, J lost 2 bases, and 17 bases lay in between. This CDR3 has 16 amino acids.

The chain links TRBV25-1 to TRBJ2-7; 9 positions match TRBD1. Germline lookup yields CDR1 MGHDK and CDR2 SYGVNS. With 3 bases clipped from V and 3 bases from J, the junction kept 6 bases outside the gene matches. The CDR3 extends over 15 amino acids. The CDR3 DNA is TGTGCCAGCAGTGACCCTACAGGGGGCTACTACGAGCAGTACTTC. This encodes CASSDPTGGYYEQYF.

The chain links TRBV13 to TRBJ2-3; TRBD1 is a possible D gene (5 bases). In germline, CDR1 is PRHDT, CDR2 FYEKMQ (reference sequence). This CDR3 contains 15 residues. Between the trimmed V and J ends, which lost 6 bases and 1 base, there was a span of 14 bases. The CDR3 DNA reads TGTGCCAGCAGGGCTAAACAGGACCGCACAGATACGCAGTATTTT. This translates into CASRAKQDRTDTQYF.